This T cell receptor (beta chain) was observed in a study of T-cell memory formation after mild COVID-19. Points from the study as a whole: Clones shrinking from day 15 to 85 showed even CD4/CD8 mixes; later expanders tilted CD4+.

In TCRdb, the 5' RACE reads were re-called with MiXCR into one record per CDR3 protein. The sample records 300,000 to 400,000 distinct CDR3 sequences, about a sixth being singletons. This clonotype occurred a few times. Its target is not known. V was pared by 7 bases and J by 8 bases, with 11 bases of the junction left unmatched. CDR3 length equals 14 residues. V usage is TRBV12-3 or TRBV12-4 and J usage is TRBJ2-3; 8 positions agree with TRBD2. The TCR comes from a man between 18 and 35 years old who had mild COVID-19 (a few samples of this study predate the infection). Cell type and time point are not known. The specimen was PBMCs or a T cell subset sorted from them (not recorded which). This chain's CDR3 is CASTSRTSSGTQYF. The CDR3 DNA follows: TGTGCCAGCACTAGCCGGACTAGCTCGGGTACGCAGTATTTT.